This record covers a single T cell receptor (beta chain). The table came from immunoSEQ multiplex PCR; TCRdb's copy has only in-frame clones and leaves some out. The sample holds 55,000 to 80,000 clones, 70% to 90% seen once. V dropped 1 base and J dropped 5; count of bases not matched to a gene: 8. From germline, CDR1 is SEHNR and CDR2 FQNEAQ (reference sequence). The CDR3 totals 16 residues. This sample was taken from a study of OX40 agonist ivuxolimab in advanced cancers. This clonotype was sampled from an adult with an advanced solid tumor such as melanoma, head and neck, liver or kidney cancer. Here the sequenced sample was CD4+ or CD8+ T cells sorted from blood, taken in a trial of the OX40 agonist ivuxolimab. V is TRBV7-9 and J is TRBJ2-5, with 9 bases fitting TRBD1. For the CDR3, the DNA is TGTGCCAGCAGCTTAGTCGCGACAGGGGGTTATGAGACCCAGTACTTC. Its protein product is CASSLVATGGYETQYF.